This T cell receptor (beta chain) was identified during a study of Tregs in tolerant kidney transplant recipients. Measured with immunoSEQ multiplex PCR; TCRdb has only the in-frame clones, and not every one. The top ten clones hold nearly 0.6% of a sample with fewer than 150,000 clones, about 90% of them seen once. The germline V gene encodes CDR1 SNHLY and CDR2 FYNNEI. With V trimmed by 3 bases and J by 6 bases, 11 bases remained unmatched. The CDR3 has 16 residues. The material sequenced was CD4+ T cells from blood. This chain connects TRBV2 to TRBJ1-2, with TRBD1 identical over 9 bases. The source of this sequence is a human donor in good health. The CDR3 here is CASSELGTGSWDGYTF. CDR3 bases: TGTGCCAGCAGTGAGTTAGGGACAGGGAGTTGGGATGGCTACACCTTC.